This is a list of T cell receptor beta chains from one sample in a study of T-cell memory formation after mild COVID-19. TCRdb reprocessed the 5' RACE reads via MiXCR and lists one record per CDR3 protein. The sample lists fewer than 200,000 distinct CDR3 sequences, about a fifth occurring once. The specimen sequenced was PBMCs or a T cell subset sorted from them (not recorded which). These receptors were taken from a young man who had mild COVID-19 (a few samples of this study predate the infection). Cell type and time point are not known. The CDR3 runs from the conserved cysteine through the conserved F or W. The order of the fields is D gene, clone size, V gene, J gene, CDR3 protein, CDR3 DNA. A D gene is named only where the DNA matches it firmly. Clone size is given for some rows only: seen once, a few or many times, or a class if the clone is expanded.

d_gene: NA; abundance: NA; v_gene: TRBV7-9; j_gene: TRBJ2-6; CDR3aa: CASSSPAGANVLTF; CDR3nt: TGTGCCAGCAGCTCCCCAGCTGGGGCCAACGTCCTGACTTTC
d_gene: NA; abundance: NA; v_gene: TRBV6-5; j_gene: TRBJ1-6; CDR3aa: CASTRDGHNSPLHF; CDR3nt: TGTGCCAGCACAAGAGACGGTCATAATTCACCCCTCCACTTT
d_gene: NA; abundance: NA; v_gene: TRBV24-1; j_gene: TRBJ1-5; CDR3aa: CATSYQDSNQPQHF; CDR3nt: TGTGCCACCAGTTACCAGGATAGCAATCAGCCCCAGCATTTT
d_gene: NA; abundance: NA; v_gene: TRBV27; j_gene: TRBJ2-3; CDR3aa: CASSLLGLYTDTQYF; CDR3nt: TGTGCCAGCAGTTTACTGGGACTCTACACAGATACGCAGTATTTT
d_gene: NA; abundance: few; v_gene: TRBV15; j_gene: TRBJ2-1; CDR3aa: CATSRDEGWEQFF; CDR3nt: TGTGCCACCAGCAGAGATGAAGGGTGGGAGCAGTTCTTC
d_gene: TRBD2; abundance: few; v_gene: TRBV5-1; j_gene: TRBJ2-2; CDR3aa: CASSSTSGTLTGELFF; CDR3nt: TGCGCCAGCAGCTCGACTAGCGGGACCCTCACCGGGGAGCTGTTTTTT
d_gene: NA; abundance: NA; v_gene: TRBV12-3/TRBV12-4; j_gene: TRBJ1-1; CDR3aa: CASSPLGSGDTEAFF; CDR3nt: TGTGCCAGCAGCCCGTTAGGGAGTGGAGACACTGAAGCTTTCTTT
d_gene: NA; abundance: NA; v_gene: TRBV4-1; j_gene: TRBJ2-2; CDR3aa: CASSQDKERLNTGELFF; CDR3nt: TGCGCCAGCAGCCAAGATAAAGAGCGACTGAACACCGGGGAGCTGTTTTTT
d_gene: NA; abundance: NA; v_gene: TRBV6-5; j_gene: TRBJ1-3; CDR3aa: CASSPRATGSSGNTIYF; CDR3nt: TGTGCCAGCAGTCCCCGGGCAACCGGTAGCTCTGGAAACACCATATATTTT
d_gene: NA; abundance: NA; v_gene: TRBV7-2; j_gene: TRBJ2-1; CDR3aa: CASSPQQGGNEQFF; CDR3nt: TGTGCCAGCAGCCCTCAGCAGGGCGGGAATGAGCAGTTCTTC
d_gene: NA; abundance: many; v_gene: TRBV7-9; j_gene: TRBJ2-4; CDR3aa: CASSFQGSPNIQYF; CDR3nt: TGTGCCAGCAGCTTTCAGGGGTCTCCAAACATTCAGTACTTC
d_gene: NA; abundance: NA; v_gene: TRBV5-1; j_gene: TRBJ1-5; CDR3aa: CASRPDGEDQPQHF; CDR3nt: TGCGCCAGCAGACCGGACGGGGAGGATCAGCCCCAGCATTTT
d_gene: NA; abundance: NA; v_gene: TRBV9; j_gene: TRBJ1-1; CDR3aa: CASSVGSNTEAFF; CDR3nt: TGTGCCAGCAGCGTAGGGTCGAACACTGAAGCTTTCTTT
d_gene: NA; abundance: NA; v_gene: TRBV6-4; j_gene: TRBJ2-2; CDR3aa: CASSDSFSSGELFF; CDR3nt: TGTGCCAGCAGTGACTCTTTCTCCTCCGGGGAGCTGTTTTTT
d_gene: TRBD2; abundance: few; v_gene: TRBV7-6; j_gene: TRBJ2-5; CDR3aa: CASSVTSGGTETQYF; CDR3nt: TGTGCCAGCAGCGTGACTAGCGGGGGAACAGAGACCCAGTACTTC
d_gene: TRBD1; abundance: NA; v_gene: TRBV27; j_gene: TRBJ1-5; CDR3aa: CASSFDRVGQPQHF; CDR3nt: TGTGCCAGCAGTTTCGACAGGGTCGGTCAGCCCCAGCATTTT
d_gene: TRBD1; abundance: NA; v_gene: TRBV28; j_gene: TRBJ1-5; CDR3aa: CASKITGELGNQPQHF; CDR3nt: TGTGCCAGCAAGATAACAGGGGAGTTAGGCAATCAGCCCCAGCATTTT
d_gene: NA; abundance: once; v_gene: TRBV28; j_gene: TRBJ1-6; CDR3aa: CASSLRQAYNSPLHF; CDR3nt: TGTGCCAGCAGTTTACGGCAGGCTTATAATTCACCCCTCCACTTT
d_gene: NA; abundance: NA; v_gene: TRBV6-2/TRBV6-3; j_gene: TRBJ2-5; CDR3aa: CASSYLHQETQYF; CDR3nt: TGTGCCAGCAGTTACTTGCATCAAGAGACCCAGTACTTC
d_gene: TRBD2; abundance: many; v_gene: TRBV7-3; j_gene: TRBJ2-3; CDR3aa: CASSPTSGALDTQYF; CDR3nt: TGTGCCAGCAGCCCAACTAGCGGGGCTTTAGATACGCAGTATTTT
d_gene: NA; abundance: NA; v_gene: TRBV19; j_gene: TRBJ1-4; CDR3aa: CASSRGLNEKLFF; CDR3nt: TGTGCCAGTAGTCGGGGCCTTAATGAAAAACTGTTTTTT
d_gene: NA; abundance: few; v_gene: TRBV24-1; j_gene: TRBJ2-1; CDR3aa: CATSDYRDEQFF; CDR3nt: TGTGCCACCAGTGATTACAGGGACGAGCAGTTCTTC
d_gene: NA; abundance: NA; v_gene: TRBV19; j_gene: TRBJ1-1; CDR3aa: CASGMGRVNTEAFF; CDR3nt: TGTGCCAGCGGAATGGGGCGAGTGAACACTGAAGCTTTCTTT
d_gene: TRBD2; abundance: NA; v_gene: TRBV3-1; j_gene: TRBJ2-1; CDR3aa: CASSRTRIDEQFF; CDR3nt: TGTGCCAGCAGCAGGACTAGGATCGATGAGCAGTTCTTC
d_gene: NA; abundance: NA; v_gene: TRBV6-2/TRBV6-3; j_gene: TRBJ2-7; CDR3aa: CASSLGGPGIYEQYF; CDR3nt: TGTGCCAGCAGTCTGGGGGGACCCGGGATCTACGAGCAGTACTTC
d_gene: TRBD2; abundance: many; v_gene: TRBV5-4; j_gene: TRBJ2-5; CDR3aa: CASSLTSGGQETQYF; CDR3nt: TGTGCCAGCAGCCTGACTAGCGGGGGTCAAGAGACCCAGTACTTC
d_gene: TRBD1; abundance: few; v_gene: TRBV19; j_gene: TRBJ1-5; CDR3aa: CASSRGQGNQPQHF; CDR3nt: TGTGCCAGTAGTAGAGGACAGGGGAATCAGCCCCAGCATTTT
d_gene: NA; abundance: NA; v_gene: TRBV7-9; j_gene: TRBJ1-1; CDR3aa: CASSQEFTEAFF; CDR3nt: TGTGCCAGCAGCCAGGAGTTCACTGAAGCTTTCTTT
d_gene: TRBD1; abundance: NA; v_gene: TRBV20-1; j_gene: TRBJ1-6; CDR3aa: CSAPQGGDSYNSPLHF; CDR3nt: TGCAGTGCCCCCCAGGGGGGGGACTCCTATAATTCACCCCTCCACTTT